A selection of T cell receptor beta chains follows, all from one sample in a study of T cells in Graves' hyperthyroidism and ophthalmopathy. TCRdb re-called the multiplex PCR reads with MiXCR, one entry per CDR3 protein. Altogether around 600,000 distinct CDR3 sequences are present, around 15% being singletons, with the ten largest covering under 15%. The sequenced sample consisted of blood. These receptors were collected from a woman between 50 and 59 years old with Graves' ophthalmopathy. CDR3s include the opening cysteine and the closing phenylalanine or tryptophan. D genes are given only for firm matches. Some rows have no size entry. The others give once, few or many, or a class for an expanded clone.

j_gene	abundance	d_gene	v_gene	CDR3nt	CDR3aa
TRBJ1-5	many	TRBD1	TRBV6-2/TRBV6-3	TGTGCCAGCAGGACCCGGGACAGGGATCAGCCCCAGCATTTT	CASRTRDRDQPQHF
TRBJ2-3	few	TRBD2	TRBV10-3	TGTGCCATCAGTGAGTCTGGACTAGCTTCAGATACGCAGTATTTT	CAISESGLASDTQYF
TRBJ2-7	few	NA	TRBV20-1	TGCAGTGCTAGGGGTGGGAGATCCTACGAGCAGTACTTC	CSARGGRSYEQYF
TRBJ2-2	NA	TRBD2	TRBV19	TGTGCCGCCGCAACTAGCGGGAGGATAACCGGGGAGCTGTTTTTT	CAAATSGRITGELFF
TRBJ1-2	many	NA	TRBV3-1	TGTGCCAGCAGCCGACAAAATAACTATGGCTACACCTTC	CASSRQNNYGYTF
TRBJ2-7	NA	NA	TRBV28	TGTGCCAGCAGTTACGACTCGAGCTCCTACGAGCAGTACTTC	CASSYDSSSYEQYF
TRBJ1-1	many	NA	TRBV27	TGTGCCAGCAGTTTATCGTCTTGGAGTAGCACTGAAGCTTTCTTT	CASSLSSWSSTEAFF
TRBJ1-2	NA	NA	TRBV5-8	TGTGCCAGCAGAAAAGATCAGGGGCGGTTCCGGACGCTTAACTATGGCTACACCTTC	CASRKDQGRFRTLNYGYTF
TRBJ2-7	many	TRBD1	TRBV12-3/TRBV12-4	TGTGCCAGCAGCGGCCCCGGGACAGGGCTATACGAGCAGTACTTC	CASSGPGTGLYEQYF
TRBJ2-5	many	NA	TRBV28	TGTGCCAGCACTCAACAGAGAGAGACCCAGTACTTC	CASTQQRETQYF
TRBJ2-7	NA	NA	TRBV10-3	TGTGCCATCAGTCCTAGCGACCTCTACGAGCAGTACTTC	CAISPSDLYEQYF
TRBJ2-3	many	NA	TRBV5-1	TGCGCCAGCAGCTCCCAGGGTGCAGATACGCAGTATTTT	CASSSQGADTQYF
TRBJ1-1	NA	TRBD1	TRBV7-9	TGTGCCAGCAGAGAATTTCCGGACAGGGGGACTGAAGCTTTCTTT	CASREFPDRGTEAFF
TRBJ2-7	NA	NA	TRBV11-3	TGTGCCAGCAGCTTAGGTCCTAGCGAGAAGTACGAGCAGTACTTC	CASSLGPSEKYEQYF
TRBJ2-3	many	NA	TRBV12-3/TRBV12-4	TGTGCCAGCAGTTTAGCACCTCCCCGGGCAGATACGCAGTATTTT	CASSLAPPRADTQYF
TRBJ2-7	many	NA	TRBV5-1	TGCGCCAGCAGCTTGCGGGCCTCTGGACAGAACCAACCCTACGAGCAGTACTTC	CASSLRASGQNQPYEQYF
TRBJ2-1	many	NA	TRBV7-9	TGTGCCAGCAGCTTAGGAAGGGGTGGGACCTACAATGAGCAGTTCTTC	CASSLGRGGTYNEQFF
TRBJ2-3	NA	NA	TRBV7-3	TGTGCCAGCAGCTTAACGATTGCGGGACGAAGCACAGATACGCAGTATTTT	CASSLTIAGRSTDTQYF
TRBJ1-2	many	NA	TRBV20-1	TGCAGTGCTAGAGAGATCCTCCTGGACAGCAACTATGGCTACACCTTC	CSAREILLDSNYGYTF
TRBJ2-7	many	NA	TRBV4-3	TGCGCCAGCAGCCAAGGCTACTCCTACGAGCAGTACTTC	CASSQGYSYEQYF
TRBJ1-2	NA	NA	TRBV6-2/TRBV6-3	TGTGCCAGCAGTTTGACAGCTTATGGCTACACCTTC	CASSLTAYGYTF
TRBJ2-3	many	NA	TRBV6-2/TRBV6-3	TGTGCCAGCAGTTACCCACGACAGCGGACGGACTCAATCAGCACAGATACGCAGTATTTT	CASSYPRQRTDSISTDTQYF
TRBJ2-3	many	TRBD1	TRBV30	TGTGCCTGGACCAAGACAGGGGCGAGCACAGATACGCAGTATTTT	CAWTKTGASTDTQYF
TRBJ2-7	NA	TRBD1	TRBV4-3	TGCGCCAGCAGCCAAGAGAACAGGGGCTACGAGCAGTACTTC	CASSQENRGYEQYF
TRBJ1-3	NA	NA	TRBV5-1	TGTGCCAGCAGCTCCCTCGGTCCAAGATCTGGAAACACCATATATTTT	CASSSLGPRSGNTIYF
TRBJ2-5	many	NA	TRBV20-1	TGCAGTGCTAGGGGAACAGGGCCAGGGGAGGGGACCCAGTACTTC	CSARGTGPGEGTQYF
TRBJ2-5	many	NA	TRBV20-1	TGCAGTGCCCTCCCGGGGGAGGAGACCCAGTACTTC	CSALPGEETQYF
TRBJ2-1	NA	TRBD2	TRBV29-1	TGCAGCGTTGAAATTGAGGCTAGCGGGACCGTAGTGAGCTCCTACAATGAGCAGTTCTTC	CSVEIEASGTVVSSYNEQFF
TRBJ2-5	many	NA	TRBV9	TGTGCCAGCAGCGTAGTCGCAGGAGGTTGGGAGACCCAGTACTTC	CASSVVAGGWETQYF
TRBJ2-3	NA	TRBD2	TRBV12-5	TGTGCTAGTGGTTCGCCACCTAGCGGACCGAGCACAGATACGCAGTATTTT	CASGSPPSGPSTDTQYF
TRBJ1-5	many	NA	TRBV12-5	TGTGCTAGTGGTTTGATAAATCAGCCCCAGCATTTT	CASGLINQPQHF
TRBJ1-5	many	NA	TRBV2	TGTGCCAGCAGTGTACCGGGACGGCCCCTAGGGCCCCAGCATTTT	CASSVPGRPLGPQHF
TRBJ2-5	many	NA	TRBV7-2	TGTGCCAGCAGCTTAGGGTCGGTGGTGGGGGAGACCCAGTACTTC	CASSLGSVVGETQYF
TRBJ1-1	NA	NA	TRBV20-1	TGCAGTGCTAGAGATACAGGTAACGATGAAGCTTTCTTT	CSARDTGNDEAFF
TRBJ1-3	many	NA	TRBV7-2	TGTGCCAGCAGTGAGGCTATTGGAAACACCATATATTTT	CASSEAIGNTIYF
TRBJ1-4	many	NA	TRBV20-1	TGCAGTGCGTGGTTTAATGAAAAACTGTTTTTT	CSAWFNEKLFF
TRBJ1-2	many	NA	TRBV5-1	TGCGCCAGCAGCGGTACAGCCCCCAGGGGCTACACCTTC	CASSGTAPRGYTF
TRBJ2-5	few	NA	TRBV4-1	TGCGCCAGCAGCCCACCTCAGCGGGAGACCCAGTACTTC	CASSPPQRETQYF
TRBJ2-5	once	NA	TRBV30	TGTGCCTGGAGGTCTTTTCAAGAGACCCAGTACTTC	CAWRSFQETQYF
TRBJ1-5	many	TRBD1	TRBV3-1	TGTGCCAGCAGCCAAGGACAGGGCCGCGATCAGCCCCAGCATTTT	CASSQGQGRDQPQHF
TRBJ1-2	many	TRBD1	TRBV2	TGTGCCAGCAGCGACAGGGATCGGTGGAGCTACACCTTC	CASSDRDRWSYTF
TRBJ2-3	few	TRBD2	TRBV10-3	TGTGCCATCAGTGTGGGACTAGCGGCAGATACGCAGTATTTT	CAISVGLAADTQYF
TRBJ1-5	few	NA	TRBV6-4	TGTGCCAGCAGTGACTCGCGGGGACATCAGCCCCAGCATTTT	CASSDSRGHQPQHF
TRBJ1-2	few	NA	TRBV2	TGTGCCAGCAGTGAAAGACAGTGGGGTGGCTACACCTTC	CASSERQWGGYTF
TRBJ1-4	many	NA	TRBV30	TGTGCCTGGGAAGGACGGTTTAATGAAAAACTGTTTTTT	CAWEGRFNEKLFF
TRBJ2-1	many	NA	TRBV7-2	TGTGCCAGCAGCCAAAGACGAGCGAATGAGCAGTTCTTC	CASSQRRANEQFF
TRBJ2-1	NA	TRBD2	TRBV3-1	TGTGCCAGCAGCCAAGATAGAGGGGTAGCGGGAGGCACCCACAATGAGCAGTTCTTC	CASSQDRGVAGGTHNEQFF
TRBJ1-3	NA	TRBD1	TRBV18	TGTGCCAGCTCACCCGGGGACAGCCGGGGAAGGACCATATATTTT	CASSPGDSRGRTIYF
TRBJ2-7	NA	TRBD2	TRBV6-1	TGTGCCAGCAGACAAGCGGGAGGGTCGGGTGAGCAGTACTTC	CASRQAGGSGEQYF
TRBJ2-5	many	NA	TRBV7-9	TGTGCCAGCAGCTTAGCGTCTGGCGAGCCGAAGTACCAAGAGACCCAGTACTTC	CASSLASGEPKYQETQYF
TRBJ2-7	few	NA	TRBV4-3	TGCGCCAGCAGCCAAGATGTGTCGTACGGCTCGTTGTCCTACGAGCAGTACTTC	CASSQDVSYGSLSYEQYF
TRBJ2-7	many	NA	TRBV20-1	TGCAGTGCTAGCCGGGACCTCAGCTCCTACGAGCAGTACTTC	CSASRDLSSYEQYF
TRBJ2-3	many	TRBD2	TRBV11-2	TGTGCCAGCAGCGACGGGCTAGCGGTTTTCACAGATACGCAGTATTTT	CASSDGLAVFTDTQYF
TRBJ2-1	many	TRBD2	TRBV2	TGTGCCAGCAGTGTGGGACTAGCGGGAGACAATGAGCAGTTCTTC	CASSVGLAGDNEQFF
TRBJ2-3	many	NA	TRBV7-6	TGTGCCAGCAGCCCTAAGCCCAGGGGAACTAGCACAGATACGCAGTATTTT	CASSPKPRGTSTDTQYF
TRBJ1-4	many	NA	TRBV28	TGTGCCAGCAGTTTCCTGACTCTGACAGGAGCTAATGAAAAACTGTTTTTT	CASSFLTLTGANEKLFF
TRBJ2-2	NA	NA	TRBV30	TGTGCCTGGAGTTTTTCAGGGTACACCGGGGAGCTGTTTTTT	CAWSFSGYTGELFF
TRBJ2-3	NA	TRBD2	TRBV5-1	TGCGCCAACAGCTTGCCTAGCGGTAGCACAGATACGCAGTATTTT	CANSLPSGSTDTQYF
TRBJ2-1	many	NA	TRBV4-2	TGTGCCAGCAGCCAAGAACGGTACGTCACCAATGAGCAGTTCTTC	CASSQERYVTNEQFF
TRBJ1-6	many	TRBD1	TRBV30	TGTGCCTGGAGCGAAAGGACAGGGGGCTGGTCACCCCTCCACTTT	CAWSERTGGWSPLHF